The entry that follows covers one T cell receptor (beta chain) sequence. No antigen is known for it. This CDR3 is built from 15 residues. Germline lookup yields CDR1 MNHEY and CDR2 SMNVEV (reference sequence). V was shortened by 4 bases and J by 2 bases, with 14 bases between the two germline ends. Profiling relied on immunoSEQ multiplex PCR, and the TCRdb table lists in-frame clones only, not all of them. The top ten hold 16% of the sample, which has 13,000 or so clones, about four fifths seen once. Time point described: cycle 4 day 1 (C4D1), after less than seven weeks of nivolumab. Relapse after autologous stem cell transplantation occurred in every patient, and brentuximab vedotin exposure varied. Classifying best responses yielded complete response, partial response or progressive disease. These data come from a study of PD-1 blockade in classical Hodgkin lymphoma. Study results and caveats: Patients who began taking nivolumab under 1 year after ASCT were left out. Differences between repertoires have undefined causes, possibly disease activity or prior therapy. Relative to healthy donors, newly diagnosed patients reportedly had lower baseline TCR diversity, which was reported as lower still in relapsed/refractory patients.

The source material was peripheral blood mononuclear cells (PBMCs), sampled before the fourth cycle of nivolumab. This chain connects TRBV27 to TRBJ1-1; D perhaps matches TRBD1 (6 bases). This clonotype was sampled from a human donor with classical Hodgkin lymphoma. CDR3 sequence (DNA): TGTGCCAGCAGTTCCGGGACATCCTTTAACACTGAAGCTTTCTTT. Residues: CASSSGTSFNTEAFF.